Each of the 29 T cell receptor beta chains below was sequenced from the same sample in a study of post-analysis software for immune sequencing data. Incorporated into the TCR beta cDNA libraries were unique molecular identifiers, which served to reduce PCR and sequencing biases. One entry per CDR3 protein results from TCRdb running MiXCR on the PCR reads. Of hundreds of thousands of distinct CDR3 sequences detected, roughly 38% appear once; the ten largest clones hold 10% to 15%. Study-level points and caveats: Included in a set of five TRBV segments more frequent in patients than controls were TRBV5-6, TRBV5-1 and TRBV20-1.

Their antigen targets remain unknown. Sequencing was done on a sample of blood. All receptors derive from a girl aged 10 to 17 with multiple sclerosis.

The CDR3 DNA sequence: TGTGCCAGCAGTACCCGGACTAGCGCTATCACAGATACGCAGTATTTT. Protein product: CASSTRTSAITDTQYF. V and J are TRBV27 and TRBJ2-3; 9 positions match TRBD2. There are 16 residues in the CDR3. Germline CDR1 reads MNHEY; CDR2 reads SMNVEV (reference sequence). The V gene end was trimmed by 5 bases and the J gene end by 2 bases; junction bases not matched to a gene: 8.

This CDR3 is CSVEGVGSKNIQYF. The CDR3 bases are TGCAGCGTTGAAGGGGTGGGGTCCAAAAACATTCAGTACTTC. V usage is TRBV29-1 and J usage is TRBJ2-4; D unclear. The CDR3 sequence is 14 residues long. V lost 1 base and J 2 bases, leaving 9 bases between the germline ends. The germline CDR1 and CDR2 sequences are SQVTM and ANQGSEA. The complete variable domain, with remaining parts taken from reference TRBV29-1 and TRBJ2-4, reads SAVISQKPSRDICQRGTSLTIQCQVDSQVTMMFWYRQQPGQSLTLIATANQGSEATYESGFVIDKFPISRPNLTFSTLTVSNMSPEDSSIYLCSVEGVGSKNIQYFGAGTRLSVL.

The DNA for the CDR3 is TGTGCCAGCAGTTGGTCTAGGGGTTATGGCTACACCTTC. Translation: CASSWSRGYGYTF. The chain carries TRBV6-5 and TRBJ1-2; D possibly corresponds to TRBD1 (5 bases). Germline V gives CDR1 MNHEY, CDR2 SVGAGI. V shed 4 bases and J shed 5 bases, with 11 bases lying between them. This CDR3 has 13 amino acids.

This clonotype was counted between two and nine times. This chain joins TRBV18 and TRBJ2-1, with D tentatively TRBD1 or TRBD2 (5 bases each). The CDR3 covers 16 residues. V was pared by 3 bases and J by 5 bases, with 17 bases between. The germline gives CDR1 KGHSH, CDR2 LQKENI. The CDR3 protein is CASSPLTKGEHNEQFF. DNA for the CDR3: TGTGCCAGCTCACCCCTGACAAAAGGGGAGCACAATGAGCAGTTCTTC.

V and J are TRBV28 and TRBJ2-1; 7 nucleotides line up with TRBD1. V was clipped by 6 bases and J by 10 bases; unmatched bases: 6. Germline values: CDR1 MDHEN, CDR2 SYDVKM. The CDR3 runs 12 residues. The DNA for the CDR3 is TGTGCCAGCAGCCGGCAGGGACAGGAGCAGTTCTTC. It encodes CASSRQGQEQFF.

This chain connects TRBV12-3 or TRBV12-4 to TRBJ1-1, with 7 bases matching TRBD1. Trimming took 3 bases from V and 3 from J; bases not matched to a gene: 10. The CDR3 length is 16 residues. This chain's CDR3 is CASSLSSGGGYTEAFF. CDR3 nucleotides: TGTGCCAGCAGTTTGTCCTCTGGAGGGGGCTACACTGAAGCTTTCTTT.

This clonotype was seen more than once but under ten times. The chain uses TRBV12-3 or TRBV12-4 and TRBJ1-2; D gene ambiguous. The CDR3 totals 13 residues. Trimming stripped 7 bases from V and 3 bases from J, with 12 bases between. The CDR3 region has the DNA TGTGCCAGCACGACGGGAATCGACTATGGCTACACCTTC. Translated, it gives CASTTGIDYGYTF.

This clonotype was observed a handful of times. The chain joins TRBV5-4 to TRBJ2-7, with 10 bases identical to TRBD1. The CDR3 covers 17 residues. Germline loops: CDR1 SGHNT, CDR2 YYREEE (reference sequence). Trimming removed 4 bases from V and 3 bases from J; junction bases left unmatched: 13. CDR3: CASSPTPPGQGIYEQYF. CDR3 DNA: TGTGCCAGCAGCCCGACCCCTCCGGGACAGGGGATCTACGAGCAGTACTTC.

CDR3 in DNA: TGTGCCAGCTCACCGCAGGGGATTTGGCAGTACTTC. Encoded protein: CASSPQGIWQYF. The chain combines TRBV18 with TRBJ2-7; tentative D call: TRBD1 (6 bases). Per germline, CDR1 KGHSH and CDR2 LQKENI. The CDR3 covers 12 residues. V lost 3 bases and J 9 bases, leaving 12 bases between the germline ends.

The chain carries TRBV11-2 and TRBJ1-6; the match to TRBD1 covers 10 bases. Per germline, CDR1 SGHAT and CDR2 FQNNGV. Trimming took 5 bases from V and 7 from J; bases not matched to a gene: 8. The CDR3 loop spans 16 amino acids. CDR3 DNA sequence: TGTGCCAGCAGCGCAAGAGCGGGACAGGGGAATTCACCCCTCCACTTT. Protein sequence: CASSARAGQGNSPLHF.

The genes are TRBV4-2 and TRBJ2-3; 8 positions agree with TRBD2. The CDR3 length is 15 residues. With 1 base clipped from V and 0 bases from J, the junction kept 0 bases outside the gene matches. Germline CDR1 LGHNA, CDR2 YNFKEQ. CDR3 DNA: TGTGCCAGCAGCCAAGGACTAGCGAGCACAGATACGCAGTATTTT. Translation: CASSQGLASTDTQYF.

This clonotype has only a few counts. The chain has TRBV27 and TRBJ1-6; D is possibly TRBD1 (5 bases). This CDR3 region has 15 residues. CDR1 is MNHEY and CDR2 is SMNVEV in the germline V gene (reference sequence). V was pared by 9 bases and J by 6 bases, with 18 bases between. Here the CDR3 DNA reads TGTGCCAGTTCCCCCTGGGCAGGGATTAATTCACCCCTCCACTTT. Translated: CASSPWAGINSPLHF.

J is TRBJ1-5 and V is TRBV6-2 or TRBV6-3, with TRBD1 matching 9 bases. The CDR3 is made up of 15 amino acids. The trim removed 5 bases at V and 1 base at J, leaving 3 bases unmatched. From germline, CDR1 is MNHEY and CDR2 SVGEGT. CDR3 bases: TGTGCCAGCAGTGCACAGGGGGCGAGCAATCAGCCCCAGCATTTT. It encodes CASSAQGASNQPQHF.

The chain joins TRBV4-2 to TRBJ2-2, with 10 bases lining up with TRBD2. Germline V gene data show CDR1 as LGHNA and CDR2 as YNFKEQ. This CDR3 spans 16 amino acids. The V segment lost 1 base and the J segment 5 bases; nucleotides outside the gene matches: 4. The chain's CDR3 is CASSQAGLADTGELFF. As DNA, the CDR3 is TGTGCCAGCAGCCAAGCCGGACTAGCGGATACCGGGGAGCTGTTTTTT.

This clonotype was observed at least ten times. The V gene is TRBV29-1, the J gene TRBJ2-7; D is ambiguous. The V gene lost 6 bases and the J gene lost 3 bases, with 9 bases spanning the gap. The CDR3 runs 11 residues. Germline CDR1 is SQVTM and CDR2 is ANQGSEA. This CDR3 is CSVRRDYEQYF. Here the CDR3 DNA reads TGCAGCGTCAGGAGAGACTACGAGCAGTACTTC.

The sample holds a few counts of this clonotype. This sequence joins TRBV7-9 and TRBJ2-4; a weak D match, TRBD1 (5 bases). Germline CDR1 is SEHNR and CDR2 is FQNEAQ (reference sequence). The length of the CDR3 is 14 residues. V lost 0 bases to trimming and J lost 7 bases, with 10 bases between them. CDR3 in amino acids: CASSLAAGRNIQYF. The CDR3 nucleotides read TGTGCCAGCAGCTTAGCGGCAGGGCGGAACATTCAGTACTTC. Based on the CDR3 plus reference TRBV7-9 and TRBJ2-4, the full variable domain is DTGVSQNPRHKITKRGQNVTFRCDPISEHNRLYWYRQTLGQGPEFLTYFQNEAQLEKSRLLSDRFSAERPKGSFSTLEIQRTEQGDSAMYLCASSLAAGRNIQYFGAGTRLSVL.

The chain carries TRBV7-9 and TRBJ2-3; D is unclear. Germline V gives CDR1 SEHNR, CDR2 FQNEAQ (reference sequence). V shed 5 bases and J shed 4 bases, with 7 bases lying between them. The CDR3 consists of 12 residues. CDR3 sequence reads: CASSHPPDTQYF. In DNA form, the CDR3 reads TGTGCCAGCAGCCATCCCCCAGATACGCAGTATTTT.

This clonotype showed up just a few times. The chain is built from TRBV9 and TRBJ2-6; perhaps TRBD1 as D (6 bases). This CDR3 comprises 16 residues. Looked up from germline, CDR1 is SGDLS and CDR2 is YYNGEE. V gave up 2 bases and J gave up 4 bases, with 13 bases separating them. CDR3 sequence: CASSVVGGTGANVLTF. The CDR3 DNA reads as TGTGCCAGCAGCGTGGTAGGGGGAACCGGGGCCAACGTCCTGACTTTC.

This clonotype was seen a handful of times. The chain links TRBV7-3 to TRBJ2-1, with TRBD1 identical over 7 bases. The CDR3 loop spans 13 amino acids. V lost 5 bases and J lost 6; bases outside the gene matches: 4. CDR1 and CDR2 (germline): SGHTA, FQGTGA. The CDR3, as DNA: TGTGCCAGCAGCGAGCGGACAGGCAATGAGCAGTTCTTC. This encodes CASSERTGNEQFF.

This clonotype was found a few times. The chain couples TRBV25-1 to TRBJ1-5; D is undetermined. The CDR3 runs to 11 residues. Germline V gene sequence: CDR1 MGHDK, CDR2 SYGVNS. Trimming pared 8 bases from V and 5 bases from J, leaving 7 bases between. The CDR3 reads CASGTDQPQHF. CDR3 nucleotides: TGTGCCAGCGGTACAGATCAGCCCCAGCATTTT.

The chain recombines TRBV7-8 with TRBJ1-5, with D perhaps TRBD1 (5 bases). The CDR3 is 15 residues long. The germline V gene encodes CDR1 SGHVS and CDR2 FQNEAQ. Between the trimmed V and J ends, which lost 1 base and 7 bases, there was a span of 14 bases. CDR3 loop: CASSLGNDGAQPQHF. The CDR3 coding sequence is TGTGCCAGCAGCTTAGGAAATGACGGGGCCCAGCCCCAGCATTTT.

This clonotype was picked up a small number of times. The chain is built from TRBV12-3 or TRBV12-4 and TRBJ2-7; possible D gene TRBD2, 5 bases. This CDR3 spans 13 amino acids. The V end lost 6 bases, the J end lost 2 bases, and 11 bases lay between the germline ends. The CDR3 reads CASSPAGPYEQYF. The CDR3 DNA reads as TGTGCCAGCAGCCCTGCGGGTCCCTACGAGCAGTACTTC.

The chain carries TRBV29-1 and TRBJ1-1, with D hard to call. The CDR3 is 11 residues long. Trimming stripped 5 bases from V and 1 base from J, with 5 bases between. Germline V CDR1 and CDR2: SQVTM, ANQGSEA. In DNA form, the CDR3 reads TGCAGCGTTCAGCCGAACACTGAAGCTTTCTTT. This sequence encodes CSVQPNTEAFF. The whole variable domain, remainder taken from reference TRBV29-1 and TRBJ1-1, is SAVISQKPSRDICQRGTSLTIQCQVDSQVTMMFWYRQQPGQSLTLIATANQGSEATYESGFVIDKFPISRPNLTFSTLTVSNMSPEDSSIYLCSVQPNTEAFFGQGTRLTVV.

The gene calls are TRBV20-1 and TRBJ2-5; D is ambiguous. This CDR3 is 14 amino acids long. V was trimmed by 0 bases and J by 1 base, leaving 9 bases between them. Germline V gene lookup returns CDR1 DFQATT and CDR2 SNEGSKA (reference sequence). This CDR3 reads CSARDPAAQETQYF. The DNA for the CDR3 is TGCAGTGCTAGAGATCCGGCGGCCCAAGAGACCCAGTACTTC.

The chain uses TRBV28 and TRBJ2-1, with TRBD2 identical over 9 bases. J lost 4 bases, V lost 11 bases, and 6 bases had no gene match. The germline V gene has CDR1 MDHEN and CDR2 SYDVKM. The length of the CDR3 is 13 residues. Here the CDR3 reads CAVSGGHYNEQFF. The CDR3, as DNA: TGTGCCGTTAGCGGGGGACATTACAATGAGCAGTTCTTC.

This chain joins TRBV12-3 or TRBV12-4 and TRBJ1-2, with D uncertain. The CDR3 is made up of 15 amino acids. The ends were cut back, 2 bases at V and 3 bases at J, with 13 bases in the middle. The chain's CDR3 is CASSLSHSLYYGYTF. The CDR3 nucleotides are TGTGCCAGCAGTTTAAGTCACAGCCTTTACTATGGCTACACCTTC.

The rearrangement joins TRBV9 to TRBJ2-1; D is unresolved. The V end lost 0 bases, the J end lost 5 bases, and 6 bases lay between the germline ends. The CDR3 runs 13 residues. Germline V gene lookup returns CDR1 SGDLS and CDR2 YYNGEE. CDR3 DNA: TGTGCCAGCAGCGTAGGTAGCCACAATGAGCAGTTCTTC. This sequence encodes CASSVGSHNEQFF. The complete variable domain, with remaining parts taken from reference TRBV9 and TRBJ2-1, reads DSGVTQTPKHLITATGQRVTLRCSPRSGDLSVYWYQQSLDQGLQFLIQYYNGEERAKGNILERFSAQQFPDLHSELNLSSLELGDSALYFCASSVGSHNEQFFGPGTRLTVL.

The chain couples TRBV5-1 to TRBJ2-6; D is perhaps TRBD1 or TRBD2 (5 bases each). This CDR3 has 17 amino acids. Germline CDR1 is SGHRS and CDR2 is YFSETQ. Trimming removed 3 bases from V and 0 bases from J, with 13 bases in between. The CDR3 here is CASSSTAVYSGANVLTF. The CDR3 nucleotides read TGCGCCAGCAGCTCGACAGCGGTCTACTCTGGGGCCAACGTCCTGACTTTC.

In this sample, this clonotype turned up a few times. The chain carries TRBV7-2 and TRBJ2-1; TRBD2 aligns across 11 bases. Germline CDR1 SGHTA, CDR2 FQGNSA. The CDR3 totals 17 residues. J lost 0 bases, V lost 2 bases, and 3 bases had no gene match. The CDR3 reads CASSLRLAGFSYNEQFF. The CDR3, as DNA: TGTGCCAGCAGCTTAAGACTAGCGGGGTTCTCCTACAATGAGCAGTTCTTC.